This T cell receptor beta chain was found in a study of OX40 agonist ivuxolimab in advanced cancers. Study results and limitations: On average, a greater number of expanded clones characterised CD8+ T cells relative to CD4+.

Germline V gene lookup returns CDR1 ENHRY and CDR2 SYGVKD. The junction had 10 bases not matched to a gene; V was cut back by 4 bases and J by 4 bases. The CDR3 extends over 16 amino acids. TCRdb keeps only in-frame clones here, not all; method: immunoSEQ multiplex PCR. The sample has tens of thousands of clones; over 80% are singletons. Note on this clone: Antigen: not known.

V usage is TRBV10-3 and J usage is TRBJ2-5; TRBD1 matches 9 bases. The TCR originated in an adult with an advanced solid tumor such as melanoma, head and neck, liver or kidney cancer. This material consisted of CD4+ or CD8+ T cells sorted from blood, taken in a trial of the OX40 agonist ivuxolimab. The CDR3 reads CAISADNRGLRETQYF. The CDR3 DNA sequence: TGTGCCATCAGTGCGGACAACAGGGGGCTTAGAGAGACCCAGTACTTC.